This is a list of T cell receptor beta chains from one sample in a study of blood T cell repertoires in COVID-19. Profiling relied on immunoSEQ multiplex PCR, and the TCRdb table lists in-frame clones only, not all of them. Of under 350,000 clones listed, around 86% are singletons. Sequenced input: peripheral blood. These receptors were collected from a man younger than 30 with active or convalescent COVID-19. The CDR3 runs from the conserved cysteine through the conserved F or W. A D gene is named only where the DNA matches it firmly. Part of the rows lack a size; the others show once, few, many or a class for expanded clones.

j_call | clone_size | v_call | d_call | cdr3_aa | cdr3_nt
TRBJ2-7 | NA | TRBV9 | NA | CASSVGSSSYEQYF | TGTGCCAGCAGCGTAGGGAGTAGCTCCTACGAGCAGTACTTC
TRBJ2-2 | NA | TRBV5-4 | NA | CASSQTGELFF | TGTGCCAGCAGTCAGACCGGGGAGCTGTTTTTT
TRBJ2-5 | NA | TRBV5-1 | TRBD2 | CASSWTSGQETQYF | TGCGCCAGCAGCTGGACTAGCGGCCAAGAGACCCAGTACTTC
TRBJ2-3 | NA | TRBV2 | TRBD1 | CASRDRGYTTDTQYF | TGTGCCAGCAGAGACAGGGGTTATACGACAGATACGCAGTATTTT
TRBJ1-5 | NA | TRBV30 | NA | CAWSATLQGNQPQHF | TGTGCCTGGAGCGCAACACTTCAGGGGAATCAGCCCCAGCATTTT
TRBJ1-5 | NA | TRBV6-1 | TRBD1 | CASSEGQGGNQPQHF | TGTGCCAGCAGTGAAGGTCAGGGGGGCAATCAGCCCCAGCATTTT
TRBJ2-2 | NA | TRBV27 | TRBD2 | CASRTLAGGNTGELFF | TGTGCCAGCAGAACGTTAGCGGGAGGGAACACCGGGGAGCTGTTTTTT
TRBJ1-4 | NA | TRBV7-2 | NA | CASSLVAGQLNEKLFF | TGTGCCAGCAGCTTAGTTGCCGGACAACTCAATGAAAAACTGTTTTTT
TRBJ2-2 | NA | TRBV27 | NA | CASYGAGELFF | TGTGCCAGTTACGGGGCCGGGGAGCTGTTTTTT
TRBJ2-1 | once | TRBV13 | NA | CASSFSYLSGIRDEQFF | TGTGCCAGCAGCTTCTCATACTTAAGCGGAATCCGCGATGAGCAGTTCTTC
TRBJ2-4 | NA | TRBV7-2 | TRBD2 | CASSFPGLAGNIQYF | TGTGCCAGCAGCTTCCCGGGACTAGCGGGGAACATTCAGTACTTC
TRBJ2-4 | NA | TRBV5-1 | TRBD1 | CASRPRDRINIQYF | TGCGCCAGCAGACCCCGGGACAGGATCAACATTCAGTACTTC
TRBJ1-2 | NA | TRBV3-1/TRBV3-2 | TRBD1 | CASRLGTGAYGYTF | TGTGCCAGCAGACTCGGGACAGGGGCCTATGGCTACACCTTC
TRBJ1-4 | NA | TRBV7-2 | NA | CASSLERRGEKLFF | TGTGCCAGCAGCCTGGAACGCCGGGGAGAAAAACTGTTTTTT
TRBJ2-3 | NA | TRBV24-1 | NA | CATARRSRDTQYF | TGTGCCACCGCCCGGAGGAGTCGTGATACGCAGTATTTT
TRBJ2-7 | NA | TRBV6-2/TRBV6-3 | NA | CASSYSRFEQYF | TGTGCCAGCAGTTACTCGAGGTTCGAGCAGTACTTC
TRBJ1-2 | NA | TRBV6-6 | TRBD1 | CASSYRQGAGGGYTF | TGTGCCAGCAGTTACCGACAGGGGGCTGGGGGTGGCTACACCTTC
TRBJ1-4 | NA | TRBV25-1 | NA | CASSEGEENEKLFF | TGTGCCAGCAGTGAGGGGGAGGAGAATGAAAAACTGTTTTTT
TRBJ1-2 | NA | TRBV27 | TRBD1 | CASSYVGGEYGYTF | TGTGCCAGCAGCTATGTAGGGGGCGAGTATGGCTACACCTTC
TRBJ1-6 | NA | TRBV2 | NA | CASSDEGGSPLHF | TGTGCCAGCAGTGATGAGGGAGGTTCACCCCTCCACTTT
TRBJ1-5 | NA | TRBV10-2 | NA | CASSESRGNQPQHF | TGCGCCAGCAGTGAGAGCCGGGGGAATCAGCCCCAGCATTTT
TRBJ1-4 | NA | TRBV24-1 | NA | CATSDFDRLGNEKLFF | TGTGCCACCAGTGATTTCGACAGGTTAGGAAATGAAAAACTGTTTTTT
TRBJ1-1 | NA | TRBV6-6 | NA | CASQEVRRTEAFF | TGTGCCAGCCAGGAGGTGAGGAGGACTGAAGCTTTCTTT
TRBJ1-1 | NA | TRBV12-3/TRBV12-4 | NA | CASSLGQGTEAFF | TGTGCCAGCAGTTTAGGCCAGGGCACTGAAGCTTTCTTT
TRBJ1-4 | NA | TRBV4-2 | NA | CASSQDLGFESEKLFF | TGTGCCAGCAGCCAAGATCTTGGCTTTGAATCTGAAAAACTGTTTTTT
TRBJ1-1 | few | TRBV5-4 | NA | CASSNPAGDATEAFF | TGTGCCAGCAGCAACCCCGCAGGGGATGCCACTGAAGCTTTCTTT
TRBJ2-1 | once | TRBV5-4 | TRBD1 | CASSRTDRSNEQFF | TGTGCCAGCAGCCGTACGGACAGGAGCAATGAGCAGTTCTTC
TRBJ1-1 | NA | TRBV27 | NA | CASSAGVNTEAFF | TGTGCCAGCAGTGCGGGAGTTAACACTGAAGCTTTCTTT
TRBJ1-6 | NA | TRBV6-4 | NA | CASSRVYSYNSPLHF | TGTGCCAGCAGTCGCGTATACTCCTATAATTCACCCCTCCACTTT
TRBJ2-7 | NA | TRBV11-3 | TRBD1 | CASSLVDRVWEQYF | TGTGCCAGCAGCTTGGTGGACAGGGTATGGGAGCAGTACTTC
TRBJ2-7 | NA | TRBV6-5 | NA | CAGRGDGSSYEQYF | TGTGCCGGGAGGGGGGACGGGAGCTCCTACGAGCAGTACTTC
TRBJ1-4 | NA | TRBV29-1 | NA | CSVEDRRYEKLFF | TGCAGCGTTGAAGATCGGAGGTATGAAAAACTGTTTTTT
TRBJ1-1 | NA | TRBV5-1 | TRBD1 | CASSRQGVGGTEAFF | TGCGCCAGCAGCCGACAGGGCGTCGGAGGGACTGAAGCTTTCTTT
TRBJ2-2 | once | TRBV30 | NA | CAWSKIGDQTGELFF | TGTGCCTGGAGCAAGATAGGGGATCAAACCGGGGAGCTGTTTTTT
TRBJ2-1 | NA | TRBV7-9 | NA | CANARYRSNEQFF | TGTGCCAACGCAAGGTACCGGAGCAATGAGCAGTTCTTC
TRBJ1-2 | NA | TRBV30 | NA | CAWSVSRGYGYTF | TGTGCCTGGAGTGTGAGTCGGGGCTATGGCTACACCTTC
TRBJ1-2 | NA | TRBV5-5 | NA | CASSLGEGGYGYTF | TGTGCCAGCAGCTTGGGCGAGGGTGGATATGGCTACACCTTC
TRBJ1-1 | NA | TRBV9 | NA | CASSPRTGTPEAFF | TGTGCCAGCAGCCCCCGAACCGGGACTCCTGAAGCTTTCTTT
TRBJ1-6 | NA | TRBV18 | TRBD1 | CASSLRQGETPYNF | TGTGCCAGCTCACTCAGACAGGGGGAAACACCGTATAACTTT
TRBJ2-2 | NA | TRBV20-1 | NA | CSARQGVELFF | TGCAGTGCTAGACAGGGCGTGGAGCTGTTTTTT
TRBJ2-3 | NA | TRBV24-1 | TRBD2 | CATSDLKGGSTDTQYF | TGTGCCACCAGTGATTTAAAGGGAGGGAGCACAGATACGCAGTATTTT
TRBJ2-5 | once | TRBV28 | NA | CASEFGGAQETQYF | TGTGCCAGCGAATTTGGCGGGGCTCAAGAGACCCAGTACTTC
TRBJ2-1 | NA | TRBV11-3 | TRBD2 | CASSSSGRAENEQFF | TGTGCCAGCAGCTCGAGCGGGAGGGCTGAGAATGAGCAGTTCTTC
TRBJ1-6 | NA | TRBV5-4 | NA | CASSLPGTYNSPLHF | TGTGCCAGCAGCTTGCCCGGGACCTATAATTCACCCCTCCACTTT
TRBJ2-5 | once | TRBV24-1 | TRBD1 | CATSDPATGQGRETQYF | TGTGCCACCAGTGATCCCGCCACGGGACAGGGTAGAGAGACCCAGTACTTC
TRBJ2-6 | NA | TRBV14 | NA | CASSQTDTGANVLTF | TGTGCCAGCAGCCAGACAGATACTGGGGCCAACGTCCTGACTTTC
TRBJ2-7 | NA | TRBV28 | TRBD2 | CASSRGAAGEFYEQYF | TGTGCCAGCAGCCGGGGTGCAGCGGGGGAGTTCTACGAGCAGTACTTC
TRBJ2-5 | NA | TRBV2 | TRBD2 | CASSELAGKETQYF | TGTGCCAGCAGTGAACTAGCGGGGAAAGAGACCCAGTACTTC
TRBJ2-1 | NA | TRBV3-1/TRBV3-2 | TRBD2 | CASSPATSGVSYNEQFF | TGTGCCAGCAGCCCGGCGACTAGCGGGGTGTCCTACAATGAGCAGTTCTTC
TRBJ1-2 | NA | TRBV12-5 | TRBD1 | CASGLVGGQGSFFGGYTF | TGTGCTAGTGGTTTGGTAGGGGGACAGGGGTCGTTTTTTGGAGGCTACACCTTC
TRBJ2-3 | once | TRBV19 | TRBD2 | CATHSAGYTDTQYF | TGTGCCACCCATTCAGCGGGGTACACAGATACGCAGTATTTT
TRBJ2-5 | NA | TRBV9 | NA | CASSVFGDETQYF | TGTGCCAGCAGCGTATTCGGGGATGAGACCCAGTACTTC
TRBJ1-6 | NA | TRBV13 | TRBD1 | CASSTRDRENSPLHF | TGTGCCAGCAGCACGCGGGACAGGGAGAATTCACCCCTCCACTTT
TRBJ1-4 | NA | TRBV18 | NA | CASSPRPGGDEKLFF | TGTGCCAGCTCACCCCGGCCGGGGGGGGATGAAAAACTGTTTTTT
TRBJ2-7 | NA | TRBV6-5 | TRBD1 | CASSYIGTGIYEQYF | TGTGCCAGCAGTTACATAGGGACAGGAATCTACGAGCAGTACTTC
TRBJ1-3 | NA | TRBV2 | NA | CASSGTGPGNTIYF | TGTGCCAGCAGCGGAACAGGGCCTGGAAACACCATATATTTT
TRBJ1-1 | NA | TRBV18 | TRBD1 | CASSPGTAGGTEAFF | TGTGCCAGCTCACCAGGTACGGCAGGGGGCACTGAAGCTTTCTTT
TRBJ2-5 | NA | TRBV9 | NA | CASSVGGPLQETQYF | TGTGCCAGCAGCGTCGGGGGACCCTTACAAGAGACCCAGTACTTC
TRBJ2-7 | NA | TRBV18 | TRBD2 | CASSTSGSSYEQYF | TGTGCCAGCTCAACTAGCGGGAGTTCCTACGAGCAGTACTTC
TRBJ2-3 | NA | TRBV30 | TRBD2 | CAWTSGSTPSTDTQYF | TGTGCCTGGACTAGCGGGAGTACTCCTAGCACAGATACGCAGTATTTT